This is a list of T cell receptor beta chains from one sample in a study of early T cells in non-severe SARS-CoV-2 infection. TCRdb recomputed calls from the 5' RACE reads with MiXCR, one row per CDR3 protein. The data hold about 64,000 distinct CDR3 sequences, with roughly 5% observed a single time. Sequencing input: whole blood. The receptors originated from an adult who was a healthcare worker with PCR-confirmed SARS-CoV-2 infection or an uninfected control (not recorded which). Each CDR3 is given with its conserved first and last residue. A D gene is named only where the DNA matches it firmly. Only part of the rows carry a size: once, few, many, or a class if the clone is expanded.

abundance,d_gene,j_gene,v_gene,CDR3nt,CDR3aa
many,TRBD2,TRBJ2-4,TRBV13,TGTGCCAGCAGCTCCCGACTAGCGTGGGCCAAAAACATTCAGTACTTC,CASSSRLAWAKNIQYF
few,.,TRBJ2-7,TRBV12-3/TRBV12-4,TGTGCCAGCAGTCCCGCCACGTTTAGGGGTGGCGAGCAGTACTTC,CASSPATFRGGEQYF
many,TRBD2,TRBJ2-7,TRBV28,TGTGCCAGCAGTTTATTTCCTAGCGGGGGGATGTTCTCCTACGAGCAGTACTTC,CASSLFPSGGMFSYEQYF
.,TRBD2,TRBJ2-3,TRBV7-6,TGTGCCAGCAGCTTAGGTCCGGGAGGCCGCACAGATACGCAGTATTTT,CASSLGPGGRTDTQYF
few,TRBD1,TRBJ1-6,TRBV18,TGTGCCAGCTCCTCTCTGGGGACAGGGGTTTCACCCCTCCACTTT,CASSSLGTGVSPLHF
many,.,TRBJ2-1,TRBV2,TGTGCCAGCAGGGCGACAGTGGGCTCGAGGAATGAGCAGTTCTTC,CASRATVGSRNEQFF
many,.,TRBJ1-3,TRBV5-5,TGTGCCAGCAGCTTCGTTACAGGGATTGGAAACACCATATATTTT,CASSFVTGIGNTIYF
many,.,TRBJ1-3,TRBV3-2,TGTGCCAGCAGCCTTCTCCCAGGCGGATCTGGAAACACCATATATTTT,CASSLLPGGSGNTIYF
many,.,TRBJ2-1,TRBV18,TGTGCCAGCTCACCACTGCGCGGATCCTACAATGAGCAGTTCTTC,CASSPLRGSYNEQFF
few,.,TRBJ2-7,TRBV20-1,TGCAGTGCGAGGGGATACAGCGATTTCGAGCAGTACTTC,CSARGYSDFEQYF
many,.,TRBJ1-1,TRBV20-1,TGCAGTGCTAGGGCAGGGAGGACTGAAGCTTTCTTT,CSARAGRTEAFF
many,TRBD2,TRBJ2-5,TRBV6-1,TGTGCCAGCAGTGCGTTAAGCGGGAGACGCGGGACCCAGTACTTC,CASSALSGRRGTQYF
many,.,TRBJ1-5,TRBV19,TGTGCCAGTAGTATAGGGGGTCGGCAGCCCCAGCATTTT,CASSIGGRQPQHF
many,.,TRBJ2-2,TRBV6-4,TGTGCCAGCAGTGACTTCGGGGGCTATGTCACCGGGGAGCTGTTTTTT,CASSDFGGYVTGELFF
.,.,TRBJ2-7,TRBV19,TGTGCCAGTACAGGCAGGTCAGCCTACGAGCAGTACTTC,CASTGRSAYEQYF
few,.,TRBJ1-1,TRBV6-2/TRBV6-3,TGTGCCAGCAGTTACTTCAGGGAAATTCGGGCTTTCTTT,CASSYFREIRAFF
many,.,TRBJ2-2,TRBV3-1,TGTGCCAGCAGCCAAGGTGGGAGCAACACCGGGGAGCTGTTTTTT,CASSQGGSNTGELFF
few,TRBD2,TRBJ2-7,TRBV27,TGTGCCAGCAGTTTATGGGGATCGGCGGGAGGCCGCTCCTACGAGCAGTACTTC,CASSLWGSAGGRSYEQYF
few,TRBD2,TRBJ2-1,TRBV30,TGTGCCTGGAGACTAGCGGGGGGAATGTACAATGAGCAGTTCTTC,CAWRLAGGMYNEQFF
.,.,TRBJ2-7,TRBV30,TGTGCCTGGAGCGGGACGGAGAGCTCCTACGAGCAGTACTTC,CAWSGTESSYEQYF
many,TRBD2,TRBJ2-1,TRBV12-3/TRBV12-4,TGTGCCAGCAGCCAAGGGGCGGGAGCTGAGCAGTTCTTC,CASSQGAGAEQFF
few,TRBD2,TRBJ2-7,TRBV5-4,TGTGCCAGCAGCTCTCGGACTAGCGGAGTCCTCGAGCAGTACTTC,CASSSRTSGVLEQYF
many,TRBD2,TRBJ2-1,TRBV20-1,TGCAGTGCTAGCGGGAGGGCCCTCAATGAGCAGTTCTTC,CSASGRALNEQFF
.,.,TRBJ1-1,TRBV5-1,TGCGCCAGCAGCTTGGAGGCTGCAGTCACTGAAGCTTTCTTT,CASSLEAAVTEAFF
many,.,TRBJ2-3,TRBV6-1,TGTGCCAGCACTACCCCGGGACAAGCATCGGCAGATACGCAGTATTTT,CASTTPGQASADTQYF
many,.,TRBJ2-3,TRBV4-2,TGTGCCAGCAGCCTTCAGCGGACAGATACGCAGTATTTT,CASSLQRTDTQYF
many,.,TRBJ2-1,TRBV20-1,TGCAGTGCTCGAGGGGACCGAGAGAGCAATGAGCAGTTCTTC,CSARGDRESNEQFF
many,TRBD1,TRBJ1-2,TRBV6-5,TGTGCCAGCAAACTGGGACAGGGGGCATCTAACTATGGCTACACCTTC,CASKLGQGASNYGYTF
few,.,TRBJ1-3,TRBV11-3,TGTGCCAGCAGCCATTCACACTTAGGGCAGGCCAGCTCTGGAAACACCATATATTTT,CASSHSHLGQASSGNTIYF
many,.,TRBJ1-3,TRBV7-9,TGTGCCAGCAGCTTAGCGGGGTCTGGAAACACCATATATTTT,CASSLAGSGNTIYF
few,TRBD1,TRBJ2-1,TRBV4-2,TGTGCCAGCACCTCAAGGGGGCCCGGGGACAATGAGCAGTTCTTC,CASTSRGPGDNEQFF
many,.,TRBJ2-1,TRBV7-3,TGTGCCAGCAGCTTCAACTACCACAATGAGCAGTTCTTC,CASSFNYHNEQFF
many,.,TRBJ2-5,TRBV27,TGTGCCAGCAGAGACAGAGTTCAAGAGACCCAGTACTTC,CASRDRVQETQYF
.,.,TRBJ2-1,TRBV7-2,TGTGCCAGCACGGAGGACCTCTTATTCTATGAGCAGTTCTTC,CASTEDLLFYEQFF
many,.,TRBJ1-3,TRBV5-8,TGTGCCAGCGGGAGTAGGAGCTCTGGAAACACCATATATTTT,CASGSRSSGNTIYF
few,.,TRBJ2-1,TRBV2,TGTGCCAGCAGTGGGGAACAGTCCAATGAGCAGTTCTTC,CASSGEQSNEQFF
many,TRBD1,TRBJ2-5,TRBV5-1,TGCGCCAGCAGCTTCACAGGGGGAGAGACCCAGTACTTC,CASSFTGGETQYF
many,.,TRBJ2-3,TRBV2,TGTGCCAGCCGACAGGACGGGACCACAGATACGCAGTATTTT,CASRQDGTTDTQYF
few,.,TRBJ2-1,TRBV3-2,TGTGCCAGCAGCCAAGAACGAGAGCGGAGAGTCCGAGTATCACAATATCGAAATGAGCAGTTCTTC,CASSQERERRVRVSQYRNEQFF
many,.,TRBJ2-7,TRBV30,TGTGCCTGGGAAGGGGGGCGCGTCGACGAGCAGTACTTC,CAWEGGRVDEQYF
many,.,TRBJ1-4,TRBV5-1,TGCGCCAGCAGCTTGGGGGGGCCTGGTGAAAAACTGTTTTTT,CASSLGGPGEKLFF
many,TRBD2,TRBJ2-1,TRBV4-1,TGCGCCAGCAGCCAAGAATGGGCTAGCGGGGCCTACAATGAGCAGTTCTTC,CASSQEWASGAYNEQFF
many,.,TRBJ1-1,TRBV30,TGTGCCTGGAGTCCCCTTATGATGGGCACTGAAGCTTTCTTT,CAWSPLMMGTEAFF
many,.,TRBJ2-1,TRBV2,TGTGCCAGCAGCGACCACACCGGTTCGGACAATGAGCAGTTCTTC,CASSDHTGSDNEQFF
many,TRBD1,TRBJ2-7,TRBV5-6,TGTGCCAGCAGCCGGGGACAGGGGCCTTCCAGCGAGCAGTACTTC,CASSRGQGPSSEQYF
many,TRBD2,TRBJ2-7,TRBV18,TGTGCCAGCTCACCTTGGAGTAGCGGGAGTTCCGAGCAGTACTTC,CASSPWSSGSSEQYF
many,TRBD2,TRBJ2-7,TRBV5-1,TGCGCCAGCAGGGCTCAAGCGGGGGCCTACGAGCAGTACTTC,CASRAQAGAYEQYF
many,.,TRBJ2-7,TRBV5-4,TGTGCCAGCAGCGGGGAAGCCTACGAGCAGTACTTC,CASSGEAYEQYF
many,.,TRBJ2-5,TRBV7-6,TGTGCCAGCAGCTTAGTTCTTTTTGAGACCCAGTACTTC,CASSLVLFETQYF
many,TRBD2,TRBJ2-1,TRBV11-1,TGTGCCAGCAGCTTAGCCAGGACTAGCGGGGCCTACAATGAGCAGTTCTTC,CASSLARTSGAYNEQFF
few,.,TRBJ2-5,TRBV28,TGTGCCAGCAGTAGCCGCGGGACTTACCAAGAGACCCAGTACTTC,CASSSRGTYQETQYF